This is a list of T cell receptor beta chains from one sample in a study of vaccination and CD4 T cells after COVID-19. These receptors lack a known antigen. TCRdb re-called the PCR reads through MiXCR, storing one row per CDR3 protein. This table has about 10,000 distinct CDR3 sequences, roughly half appearing once. Sequencing input: CD4+ T cells from blood, cultured in vitro. These receptors all come from a human donor who had recovered from COVID-19. CDR3s include the opening cysteine and the closing phenylalanine or tryptophan. D genes are given only for firm matches. Size values are once, few and many counts, or a class for expanded clones, and some rows have none.

-	-	18	TRBJ2-3	TRBV10-1	TGCGCCAGCAGTGAGTCGGCGTTCGGCAGGAGGGCCACAGATACGCAGTATTTT	CASSESAFGRRATDTQYF
-	-	14	TRBJ1-1	TRBV6-1	TGTGCCAGCAGTGAAGTGGTAGGGGGTACTGAAGCTTTCTTT	CASSEVVGGTEAFF
-	few	16	TRBJ2-5	TRBV7-6	TGTGCCAGCAGCTTAGCGAGTCCAGGGTCCGGGGAGACCCAGTACTTC	CASSLASPGSGETQYF
-	few	12	TRBJ2-1	TRBV20-1	TGCAGTACACCGATGGATTACAATGAGCAGTTCTTC	CSTPMDYNEQFF
TRBD2	-	14	TRBJ2-3	TRBV11-1	TGTGCCAGCAGCTCTAGCGGGAGGGGGGATACGCAGTATTTT	CASSSSGRGDTQYF
-	-	16	TRBJ1-1	TRBV6-2/TRBV6-3	TGTGCCAGCAGTTACGACTCACAGCTTACGAACACTGAAGCTTTCTTT	CASSYDSQLTNTEAFF
TRBD1	-	14	TRBJ1-6	TRBV20-1	TGCAGTGCCAATGACAGGGGGGATAATTCACCCCTCCACTTT	CSANDRGDNSPLHF
-	-	15	TRBJ1-6	TRBV20-1	TGCAGTGCTAGAGTGGCGGGGCAGGGGAATTCACCCCTCCACTTT	CSARVAGQGNSPLHF
TRBD1	-	14	TRBJ1-2	TRBV29-1	TGCAGCGTTGAGTCGGGACAGCACTTCTATGGCTACACCTTC	CSVESGQHFYGYTF
-	-	14	TRBJ1-5	TRBV6-1	TGTGCCAGCAGAGGAGGGGCGGCCATCCAGCCCCAGCATTTT	CASRGGAAIQPQHF
-	few	15	TRBJ2-7	TRBV25-1	TGTGCCAGCAGTGATCCCGGGACAAGAGACTACGAGCAGTACTTC	CASSDPGTRDYEQYF
TRBD1	-	14	TRBJ1-2	TRBV29-1	TGCAGCGGTGGGACAGGGATTATTCCCTATGGCTACACCTTC	CSGGTGIIPYGYTF
TRBD2	-	15	TRBJ2-6	TRBV10-1	TGCGCCAGCACCGCGGGGGGAGCTGGGGCCAACGTCCTGACTTTC	CASTAGGAGANVLTF
-	-	16	TRBJ2-2	TRBV6-5	TGTGCCAGCAGTTACTCCAAGACGGTTAACACCGGGGAGCTGTTTTTT	CASSYSKTVNTGELFF
-	-	15	TRBJ2-1	TRBV18	TGTGCCAGCTCACCAGGGGTGGCCAGGGTGGATGAGCAGTTCTTC	CASSPGVARVDEQFF
-	once	15	TRBJ2-5	TRBV7-3	TGTGCCAGCAGCTTAGACGTCGGAGGGTCCGAGACCCAGTACTTC	CASSLDVGGSETQYF
-	-	14	TRBJ1-2	TRBV3-1	TGTGCCAGCAGCCAAAGTGACGACATCAATGGCTACACCTTC	CASSQSDDINGYTF
-	-	14	TRBJ1-6	TRBV7-2	TGTGCCAGCAGCTTAAATGCCGCTAATTCACCCCTCCACTTT	CASSLNAANSPLHF
TRBD1	few	14	TRBJ1-1	TRBV6-1	TGTGCCAGCAGTCCCGGACAGGGACTTACTGAAGCTTTCTTT	CASSPGQGLTEAFF
-	-	14	TRBJ2-5	TRBV5-1	TGCGCCAGCACCACTCTTGGGGGGATGGAGACCCAGTACTTC	CASTTLGGMETQYF
-	once	13	TRBJ2-3	TRBV5-1	TGCGCCAGCAGCTTTGGGGACACAGATACGCAGTATTTT	CASSFGDTDTQYF
-	once	13	TRBJ2-7	TRBV12-3/TRBV12-4	TGTGCCAGCGGTGGGGACACTGCCTACGAGCAGTACTTC	CASGGDTAYEQYF
TRBD1	-	16	TRBJ1-2	TRBV5-8	TGTGCCAGCAGCTGGGACAGGGGCTCAGCTAACTATGGCTACACCTTC	CASSWDRGSANYGYTF
TRBD1	-	15	TRBJ1-1	TRBV6-5	TGTGCCAGCAGGTACCCCACAGGGGCCCTAAGAGGAGCTTTCTTT	CASRYPTGALRGAFF
-	few	14	TRBJ1-5	TRBV19	TGTGCCACCAGGGGTGGGCAGGGGAATCAGCCCCAGCATTTT	CATRGGQGNQPQHF
TRBD1	-	14	TRBJ2-7	TRBV20-1	TGCAGTGCTAGAGGGTGGGGACAGAACTACGAGCAGTACTTC	CSARGWGQNYEQYF
-	few	14	TRBJ1-1	TRBV6-1	TGTGCCAGCAGTCCAAATAATTTCAGGGGACGGGCTTTCTTT	CASSPNNFRGRAFF
-	-	15	TRBJ2-1	TRBV5-1	TGCGCCAGCAGCTTGGCCGTGTTCGGGAACAATGAGCAGTTCTTC	CASSLAVFGNNEQFF
-	few	17	TRBJ2-1	TRBV7-3	TGTGCCAGCAGCTTAACCAGGAGGGGCAGCTCCTACAATGAGCAGTTCTTC	CASSLTRRGSSYNEQFF
-	-	15	TRBJ1-5	TRBV30	TGTGCCTGGACCCCGGATGGTTTTAGTAATCAGCCCCAGCATTTT	CAWTPDGFSNQPQHF
-	few	12	TRBJ1-2	TRBV28	TGTGCCAGCAGTTTGGAGAGCTATGGCTACACCTTC	CASSLESYGYTF
TRBD2	medium-sized	15	TRBJ2-5	TRBV15	TGTGCCACCAGCAGAGAGGCGGGGGACCAAGAGACCCAGTACTTC	CATSREAGDQETQYF
-	-	13	TRBJ2-1	TRBV7-6	TGTGCCAGCAGCTTAAGATTCTACAATGAGCAGTTCTTC	CASSLRFYNEQFF
-	few	13	TRBJ2-5	TRBV6-5	TGTGCCAGCAGTTACCAGGGCCAAGAGACCCAGTACTTC	CASSYQGQETQYF
-	-	16	TRBJ2-7	TRBV5-4	TGTGCCAGCAGCTTGGGTGGGGCTCCGAGCTCCTACGAGCAGTACTTC	CASSLGGAPSSYEQYF
TRBD2	few	17	TRBJ2-5	TRBV19	TGTGCCAGTAGTATTGTGTCGGCCAGCGGGACCGGGGAGACCCAGTACTTC	CASSIVSASGTGETQYF
TRBD1	-	13	TRBJ1-1	TRBV6-1	TGTGCCAGCAGATCACCCGGGACAGCCAAAGCTTTCTTT	CASRSPGTAKAFF
-	-	16	TRBJ1-5	TRBV7-8	TGTGCCAGCAGCCTGGGACGGATTTTTGGCAATCAGCCCCAGCATTTT	CASSLGRIFGNQPQHF
-	-	16	TRBJ2-3	TRBV10-1	TGCGCCAGCAGTGAGACCCCCCGACAGGCAGGGGATACGCAGTATTTT	CASSETPRQAGDTQYF
-	-	15	TRBJ2-2	TRBV2	TGTGCCAGCACCGTTGACATTTCGGTTGCCGGGGAGCTGTTTTTT	CASTVDISVAGELFF
-	-	16	TRBJ2-5	TRBV27	TGTGCCAGCAGTTCTAGTTCCGGGCGGATGTGGGAGACCCAGTACTTC	CASSSSSGRMWETQYF
TRBD1	few	15	TRBJ1-2	TRBV6-1	TGTGCCAGCAGGTCGGGGACAGGGCGGAACTATGGCTACACCTTC	CASRSGTGRNYGYTF
-	few	13	TRBJ1-1	TRBV19	TGTGCCAGTAGTATACAGGCCATAACTGAAGCTTTCTTT	CASSIQAITEAFF
-	-	16	TRBJ2-3	TRBV5-1	TGCGCCAGCAGCTTGGTTTCAGGGGCCAGCACAGATACGCAGTATTTT	CASSLVSGASTDTQYF
-	few	15	TRBJ1-1	TRBV7-9	TGTGCCAGCAGCTTAAAGTCTTCAGGACAAGCAGGGACTTTCTTT	CASSLKSSGQAGTFF
-	-	15	TRBJ2-7	TRBV7-2	TGTGCCAGCAGCTTACGTCAGGAGAGCTCCTACGAGCAGTACTTC	CASSLRQESSYEQYF
TRBD1	-	16	TRBJ2-1	TRBV24-1	TGTGCCACCAGTGATAATGACAGGGGGAGAGGAAATGAGCAGTTCTTC	CATSDNDRGRGNEQFF
-	medium-sized	14	TRBJ1-5	TRBV15	TGTGCCACCAGATCGAGTCGGGGGGATAAGCCCCAGCATTTT	CATRSSRGDKPQHF
TRBD1	-	16	TRBJ1-2	TRBV11-2	TGTGCCAGCAGCTTACCGGGACAGGGGGTTATCGGTGGCTACACCTTC	CASSLPGQGVIGGYTF
-	-	16	TRBJ2-1	TRBV5-4	TGTGCCAGCAACTCAGGTGGGGGGGCGTCTTACAATGAGCAGTTCTTC	CASNSGGGASYNEQFF
TRBD1	-	14	TRBJ2-5	TRBV7-2	TGTGCCAGCAGCGCCGGACAGGGGCAAGAGACCCAGTACTTC	CASSAGQGQETQYF
TRBD2	-	12	TRBJ2-3	TRBV20-1	TGCAGTGTGCCAGCGGGGGCAGATACGCAGTATTTT	CSVPAGADTQYF
TRBD1	-	15	TRBJ2-5	TRBV20-1	TGCAGTGCTATTTTAAGGACAGGGGGCGTAGAGACCCAGTACTTC	CSAILRTGGVETQYF
-	-	12	TRBJ2-5	TRBV20-1	TGCAGTGCTAGGTCCGGGGGTGAGACCCAGTACTTC	CSARSGGETQYF